The text below deals with one T cell receptor beta chain. The method was immunoSEQ multiplex PCR; TCRdb's version includes in-frame clones alone and lacks a portion of them. This table holds 75,000 to 100,000 clones, 80% to 95% found once. This sample was included in a study of technical replicates of blood from four donors. Germline lookup yields CDR1 SGHRS and CDR2 YFSETQ. The trim removed 3 bases at V and 8 bases at J, leaving 4 bases unmatched. This CDR3 has 13 residues. The rearrangement joins TRBV5-1 to TRBJ1-3; 8 bases fit TRBD1. This sequence was found in a human donor in good health. Sequencing was done on a sample of T cells isolated from PBMCs. The CDR3 region is CASSSGQGDTIYF. The CDR3 DNA is TGCGCCAGCAGCTCCGGACAGGGAGACACCATATATTTT.